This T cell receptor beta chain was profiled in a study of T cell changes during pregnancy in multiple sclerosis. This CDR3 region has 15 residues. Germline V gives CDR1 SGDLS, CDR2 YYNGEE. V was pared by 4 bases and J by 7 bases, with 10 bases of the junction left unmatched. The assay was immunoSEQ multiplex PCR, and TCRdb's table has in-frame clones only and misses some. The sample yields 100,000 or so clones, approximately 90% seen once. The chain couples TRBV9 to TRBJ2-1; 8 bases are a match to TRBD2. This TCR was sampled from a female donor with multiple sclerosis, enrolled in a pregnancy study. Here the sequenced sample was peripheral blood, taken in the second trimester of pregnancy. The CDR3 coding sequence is TGTGCCAGCAGCCCGGAGCCAGCGGGAGATAATGAGCAGTTCTTC. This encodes CASSPEPAGDNEQFF.